The 21 T cell receptor beta chains given below trace back to one sample, sequenced in a study of shared clonotypes between healthy human individuals. The method was immunoSEQ multiplex PCR; TCRdb's version includes in-frame clones alone and lacks a portion of them. The sample lists roughly 2.2 million clones, roughly 90% occurring once. Sequenced: naive CD4+ T cells from PBMCs. The subset is: CD45RA+ positively selected. The receptors were sampled from a man aged 18 to 30 in good health. Some clones in this sample may be carry-over from other donors' samples.

The chain carries TRBV28 and TRBJ2-7; D tentatively reads TRBD1 or TRBD2 (5 bases each). This CDR3 contains 15 residues. Germline CDR1 reads MDHEN; CDR2 reads SYDVKM. V was trimmed by 2 bases and J by 1 base, leaving 12 bases between them. The CDR3 loop is CASSLPAGSSYEQYF. The DNA of the CDR3 is TGTGCCAGCAGTTTACCGGCAGGGAGTTCCTACGAGCAGTACTTC.

This clone appeared once. The rearrangement links TRBV6-5 to TRBJ2-5; D may be TRBD2 (6 bases). The end of the DNA fits TRBJ2-7 better, so the J call may be wrong. Germline V gene data show CDR1 as MNHEY and CDR2 as SVGAGI. This CDR3 is built from 14 residues. The CDR3 loop reads CASSEDRRGGEQYF. DNA for the CDR3: TGTGCCAGCAGTGAGGACCGTAGGGGAGGCGAGCAGTACTTC.

This sequence joins TRBV7-9 and TRBJ2-3; 8 nucleotides align to TRBD2. The length of the CDR3 is 14 residues. The junction had 7 bases not matched to a gene; V was cut back by 6 bases and J by 5 bases. Germline V gene data show CDR1 as SEHNR and CDR2 as FQNEAQ (reference sequence). The CDR3 here is CASRDRTSLDTQYF. The CDR3 DNA follows: TGTGCCAGCAGAGACCGGACTAGCTTAGATACGCAGTATTTT.

The chain employs TRBV11-1 and TRBJ2-2, with TRBD2 matching 8 bases. This CDR3 comprises 16 residues. Germline lookup yields CDR1 SGHAT and CDR2 FQDESV (reference sequence). Trimming took 8 bases from V and 0 from J; bases not matched to a gene: 8. In nucleotides, the CDR3 is TGTGCCAGCCGTTCGGGAGGGCCCTCGAACACCGGGGAGCTGTTTTTT. Translation: CASRSGGPSNTGELFF.

The gene calls are TRBV29-1 and TRBJ1-1; TRBD1 is a possible D gene (5 bases). V gave up 7 bases and J gave up 10 bases, with 16 bases separating them. This CDR3 contains 11 residues. CDR1 is SQVTM, CDR2 ANQGSEA, per germline. CDR3 loop: CSARTYTGAFF. CDR3 in DNA: TGCAGCGCCCGGACATATACAGGAGCTTTCTTT.

This clone was recorded only once. The chain employs TRBV28 and TRBJ2-1, with 7 bases identical to TRBD1. This CDR3 spans 16 amino acids. The V and J ends lost 6 bases and 1 base, in that order; junction bases with no gene match: 9. CDR1 MDHEN and CDR2 SYDVKM come from the germline V gene. CDR3 bases: TGTGCCAGCAGGCGAGACAGGGTAAGGTCCTACAATGAGCAGTTCTTC. Protein sequence: CASRRDRVRSYNEQFF.

V usage is TRBV29-1 and J usage is TRBJ2-1; the D gene is possibly TRBD2 (5 bases). Germline V gives CDR1 SQVTM, CDR2 ANQGSEA. The CDR3 loop spans 11 amino acids. V lost 7 bases and J 7 bases, leaving 11 bases between the germline ends. The CDR3 reads CSASPGNEQFF. DNA of the CDR3: TGCAGCGCGAGTCCGGGGAATGAGCAGTTCTTC.

The chain has TRBV6-5 and TRBJ2-4; 13 positions match TRBD2. V lost 0 bases and J lost 4; bases outside the gene matches: 0. The CDR3 totals 16 residues. The V gene's germline CDR1 is MNHEY and CDR2 SVGAGI. CDR3 protein: CASSYSGLAGKNIQYF. In nucleotides, the CDR3 is TGTGCCAGCAGTTACTCGGGACTAGCGGGAAAAAACATTCAGTACTTC.

This clone was found a few times. This CDR3 is also generated by other DNA sequences in the sample. The chain has TRBV29-1 and TRBJ1-1; 9 bases map to TRBD1. V trimming: 4 bases; J trimming: 4 bases; junction bases outside the gene matches: 4. The CDR3 has 13 residues. The germline V gene encodes CDR1 SQVTM and CDR2 ANQGSEA. This CDR3 reads CSVVGQGGTEAFF. Written as DNA, the CDR3 is TGCAGCGTTGTGGGACAGGGCGGCACTGAAGCTTTCTTT.

The rearrangement uses TRBV7-9 and TRBJ1-1, with D perhaps matching TRBD1 (6 bases). The CDR3 has 14 amino acids. V was shortened by 4 bases and J by 11 bases, with 20 bases between the two germline ends. CDR1 is SEHNR and CDR2 is FQNEAQ in the germline V gene (reference sequence). Here the CDR3 DNA reads TGTGCCAGCAGCTCGCCCAACCCCAGGGGTCGGGCTTTCTTT. Its translation: CASSSPNPRGRAFF.

The rearrangement uses TRBV7-3 and TRBJ1-3, with a weak D call TRBD1 (5 bases). CDR3 size: 15 residues. Per the germline V gene, CDR1 is SGHTA and CDR2 is FQGTGA. Trimming removed 5 bases from V and 2 bases from J, with 13 bases in between. CDR3 protein: CASSAQTGAGNTIYF. The CDR3 coding sequence is TGTGCCAGCAGCGCCCAAACAGGAGCTGGAAACACCATATATTTT.

The chain uses TRBV30 and TRBJ1-2, with 7 bases that match TRBD1. The ends lost 0 bases at V and 14 bases at J; junction bases unmatched: 9. Germline CDR1 GTSNPN, CDR2 SVGIG (reference sequence). The CDR3 sequence is 12 residues long. This CDR3 is CAWSVLGQKKTF. In nucleotides, the CDR3 is TGTGCCTGGAGTGTACTGGGACAGAAGAAAACCTTC. Complete variable domain (other parts from reference TRBV30 and TRBJ1-2): SQTIHQWPATLVQPVGSPLSLECTVEGTSNPNLYWYRQAAGRGLQLLFYSVGIGQISSEVPQNLSASRPQDRQFILSSKKLLLSDSGFYLCAWSVLGQKKTFGSGTRLTVV.

The J gene is TRBJ2-7, the V gene TRBV6-5; possibly TRBD1 for D (5 bases). The CDR3 extends over 12 amino acids. The V end lost 6 bases, the J end lost 4 bases, and 10 bases lay between the germline ends. Germline CDR1 MNHEY, CDR2 SVGAGI. The CDR3 coding sequence is TGTGCCAGCAGCCGCGGACAATACGAGCAGTACTTC. Translating it yields CASSRGQYEQYF.

On this clone itself: The sample has other DNA sequences that encode this CDR3 too. This sequence joins TRBV7-2 and TRBJ2-6; unclear D gene. Germline assignment: CDR1 SGHTA and CDR2 FQGNSA. The V gene lost 1 base and the J gene lost 0 bases, with 4 bases spanning the gap. The length of the CDR3 is 15 residues. DNA of the CDR3: TGTGCCAGCAGCTTAGGTTTCTCTGGGGCCAACGTCCTGACTTTC. Protein: CASSLGFSGANVLTF.

This sequence joins TRBV28 and TRBJ1-4, with TRBD1 identical over 7 bases. Germline-derived CDR1 and CDR2 are MDHEN and SYDVKM. V shed 5 bases and J 5 bases; nucleotides not matched to a gene: 11. CDR3 length equals 16 residues. CDR3 DNA sequence: TGTGCCAGCAGTATAGACAGGGCCCGGCCGAATGAAAAACTGTTTTTT. It codes for CASSIDRARPNEKLFF.

Points on this clone: Distinct nucleotide sequences in the sample also encode this CDR3. V gene TRBV19 combines with J gene TRBJ2-7, with 11 bases identical to TRBD2. Germline V CDR1 and CDR2: LNHDA, SQIVND (reference sequence). The V and J ends lost 3 bases and 6 bases, in that order; junction bases with no gene match: 1. The CDR3 runs to 13 residues. CDR3 sequence: CASSIGLAGEQYF. The CDR3 DNA reads TGTGCCAGTAGTATCGGACTAGCGGGCGAGCAGTACTTC.

The J gene is TRBJ1-3, the V gene TRBV7-2; D is unclear. CDR3 length equals 12 residues. Trimming removed 1 base at V and 16 bases at J, with 14 bases between. Germline V gene lookup returns CDR1 SGHTA and CDR2 FQGNSA. This chain's CDR3 is CASSLVIGRRYF. Here the CDR3 DNA reads TGTGCCAGCAGCTTAGTTATAGGGAGGCGGTATTTT.

V usage is TRBV20-1 and J usage is TRBJ1-1, with a tentative D call TRBD1 (6 bases). V lost 7 bases and J 6 bases, leaving 12 bases between the germline ends. The germline V gene encodes CDR1 DFQATT and CDR2 SNEGSKA (reference sequence). CDR3 size: 11 residues. In nucleotides, the CDR3 is TGCAGTGTCCTCAGGGGTGCTGAAGCTTTCTTT. Its translation is CSVLRGAEAFF.

This clone is a singleton in its sample. The CDR3 here is CASSDRRRGTGRDTQYF. The CDR3 DNA is TGTGCCAGCAGTGACAGGAGGAGGGGGACAGGTAGAGATACGCAGTATTTT. The chain joins TRBV6-4 to TRBJ2-3, with TRBD1 matching over 8 bases. The CDR3 length is 17 residues. Germline CDR1 and CDR2: MRHNA and SNTAGT. The junction had 12 bases not matched to a gene; V was cut back by 2 bases and J by 5 bases.

This chain uses TRBV10-3 with TRBJ1-2; 7 nucleotides line up with TRBD1. The germline V gene has CDR1 ENHRY and CDR2 SYGVKD. With 4 bases clipped from V and 8 bases from J, the junction kept 16 bases outside the gene matches. CDR3 length: 16 amino acids. The CDR3: CAISARNPRQGGGYTF. CDR3 in DNA: TGTGCCATCAGTGCTCGAAATCCGAGACAGGGCGGAGGCTACACCTTC.

The genes are TRBV10-3 and TRBJ2-2; no clear D. Trimming cost V 0 bases and J 0 bases, with 17 bases left between them. Germline assignment: CDR1 ENHRY and CDR2 SYGVKD. This CDR3 is 19 amino acids long. The CDR3 coding sequence is TGTGCCATCAGTGAGTCACTTGGGCGAGTGGCCCCGAACACCGGGGAGCTGTTTTTT. Protein: CAISESLGRVAPNTGELFF.